This paragraph covers one T cell receptor beta chain sequence. Its antigen is unknown. No clone much larger than this one lies a single base away; base qualities are absent. The CDR3 sequence holds 17 residues, the cysteine and phenylalanine included. Kept here is only the CDR3 DNA, which spans 51 bases and is read in frame from base 1. Trimmed from V: 3 bases; trimmed from J: 5 bases; junction bases lacking a gene match: 12. Reading the germline V gene (reference sequence) gives CDR1 SGHNT and CDR2 YYREEE. The treatment or condition tag for this specimen amounts to: allogeneic hematopoietic cell transplantation with graft depleted of TCRalphabeta T cells and CD19 B cells. The children who served as transplant recipients had been given grafts of TCRalphabeta/CD19-depleted allogeneic hematopoietic cells. This record belongs to a study of T-cell reconstitution after alpha-beta-depleted transplantation in children (dated by TCRdb to about 2016). Looking at the study overall: T-cell immune reconstitution after TCRalphabeta/CD19-depleted allogeneic hematopoietic cell transplantation in children was quantitatively tracked in the study by means of TCR repertoire profiling.

Receptor libraries were prepared by PCR. Sequencer: Illumina HiSeq 2500. TCR library preparation used molecular barcoding, with unique molecular identifiers applied to normalize quantification of the TCRbeta repertoire. Using fastp trimming at Q25 and MiXCR clonotype assembly, TCRdb reanalyzed the public sequencing data and kept in-frame beta chains. Entries are consolidated by CDR3 protein sequence, retaining the most common genes and DNA. For this sample there are 750,000 to 950,000 distinct CDR3 sequences; roughly 15% appear just once. The ten largest clones add up to under 6% of the sample. Results and caveats for the whole study, not just this receptor: Over the following months the frequencies of hyperexpanded clones went down, and after one year T-cell counts and TCRbeta diversity were mostly credited to newly produced T cells. Apparently early alphabetaT-cell count recovery about two months after transplant reportedly relied on only several hundred rapidly expanded clones derived from non-depleted graft cells. The high TCRbeta diversity at day 60 in some patients was ascribed to recipient T cells and intrathymic progenitors that had survived conditioning.

Here the sequenced sample was PBMCs, mostly from graft donor cells, taken 360 days after TCRalphabeta/CD19-depleted stem cell transplant. The clonotype was recovered from a male patient under 18 who had a stem cell transplant for acute lymphoblastic leukemia, so the T cells may come from the graft donor. Recombination linked TRBV5-4 to TRBJ2-7; 12 bases in the middle match TRBD1. The nucleotide sequence reads TGTGCCAGCAGCTCGCCCCTGGGACAGGGGGCGCGCAACGAGCAGTACTTC. The resulting protein is CASSSPLGQGARNEQYF.